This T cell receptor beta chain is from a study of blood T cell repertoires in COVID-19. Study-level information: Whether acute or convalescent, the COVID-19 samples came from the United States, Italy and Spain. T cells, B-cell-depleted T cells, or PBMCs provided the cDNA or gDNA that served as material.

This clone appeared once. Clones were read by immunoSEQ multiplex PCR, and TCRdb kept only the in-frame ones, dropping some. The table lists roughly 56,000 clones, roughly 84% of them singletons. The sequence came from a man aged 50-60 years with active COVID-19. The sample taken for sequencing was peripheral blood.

Here the CDR3 reads CATSSPLRANTEAFF. The CDR3 coding sequence is TGTGCCACCAGCAGCCCTCTGAGAGCGAACACTGAAGCTTTCTTT. V is TRBV15 and J is TRBJ1-1; D is undetermined. The CDR3 is 15 amino acids. Germline-derived CDR1 and CDR2 are LNHNV and YYDKDF (reference sequence). The germline V and J ends were trimmed by 3 bases and 1 base, with 12 bases remaining between them.